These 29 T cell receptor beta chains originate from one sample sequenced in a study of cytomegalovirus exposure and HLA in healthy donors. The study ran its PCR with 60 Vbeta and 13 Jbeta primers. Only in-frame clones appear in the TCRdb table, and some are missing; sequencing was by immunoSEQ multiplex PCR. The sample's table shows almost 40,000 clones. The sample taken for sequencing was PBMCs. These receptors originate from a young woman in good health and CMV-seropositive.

CDR3 loop: CASSLAGIGYTF. CDR3 bases: TGCGCCAGCAGCTTGGCGGGGATTGGCTACACCTTC. V gene TRBV5-1 combines with J gene TRBJ1-2, with D unresolved. V lost 0 bases and J lost 7, with 7 bases in between. The CDR3 sequence is 12 residues long. Germline V CDR1 and CDR2: SGHRS, YFSETQ.

CDR3 sequence: CASSHRKGQVANYGYTF. In DNA, the CDR3 is TGCGCCAGCAGCCACCGAAAGGGACAGGTAGCTAACTATGGCTACACCTTC. This chain joins TRBV4-1 and TRBJ1-2, with TRBD1 matching 8 bases. The J segment lost 0 bases and the V segment lost 3 bases, leaving 9 bases of the junction unmatched. Germline lookup yields CDR1 MGHRA and CDR2 YSYEKL. The CDR3 is 17 amino acids.

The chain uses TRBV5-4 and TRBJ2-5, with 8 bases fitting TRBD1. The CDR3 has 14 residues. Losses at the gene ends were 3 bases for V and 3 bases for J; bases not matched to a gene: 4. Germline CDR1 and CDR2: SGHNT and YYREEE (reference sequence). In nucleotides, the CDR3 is TGTGCCAGCAGCTGGGGACAGGCGGAAGAGACCCAGTACTTC. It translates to CASSWGQAEETQYF.

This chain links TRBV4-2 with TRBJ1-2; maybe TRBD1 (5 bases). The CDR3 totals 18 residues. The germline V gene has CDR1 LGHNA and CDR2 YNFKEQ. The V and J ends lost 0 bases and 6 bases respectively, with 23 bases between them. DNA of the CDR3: TGTGCCAGCAGCCAAGATTTCGGGCCCGGGTCGGGGGGGGATGGCTACACCTTC. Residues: CASSQDFGPGSGGDGYTF.

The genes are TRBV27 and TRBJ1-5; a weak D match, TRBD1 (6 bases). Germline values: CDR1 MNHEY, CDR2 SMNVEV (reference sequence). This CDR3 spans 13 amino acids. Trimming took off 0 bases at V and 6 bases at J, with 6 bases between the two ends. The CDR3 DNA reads TGTGCCAGCAGTTTATCAGGGGGTCAGCCCCAGCATTTT. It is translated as CASSLSGGQPQHF.

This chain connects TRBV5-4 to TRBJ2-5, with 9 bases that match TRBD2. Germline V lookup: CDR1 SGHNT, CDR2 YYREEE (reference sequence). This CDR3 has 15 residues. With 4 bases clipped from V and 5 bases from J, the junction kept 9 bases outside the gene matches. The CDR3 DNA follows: TGTGCCAGCAGCCGGGCGGGGGGGCCGGCGGAGACCCAGTACTTC. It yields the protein CASSRAGGPAETQYF. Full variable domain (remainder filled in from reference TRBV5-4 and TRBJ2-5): ETGVTQSPTHLIKTRGQQVTLRCSSQSGHNTVSWYQQALGQGPQFIFQYYREEENGRGNFPPRFSGLQFPNYSSELNVNALELDDSALYLCASSRAGGPAETQYFGPGTRLLVL.

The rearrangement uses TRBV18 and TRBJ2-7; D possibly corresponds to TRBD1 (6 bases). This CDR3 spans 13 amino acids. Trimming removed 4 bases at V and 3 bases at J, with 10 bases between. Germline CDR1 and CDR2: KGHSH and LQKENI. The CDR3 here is CASSRPTGYEQYF. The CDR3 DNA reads TGTGCCAGCTCACGGCCGACAGGCTACGAGCAGTACTTC.

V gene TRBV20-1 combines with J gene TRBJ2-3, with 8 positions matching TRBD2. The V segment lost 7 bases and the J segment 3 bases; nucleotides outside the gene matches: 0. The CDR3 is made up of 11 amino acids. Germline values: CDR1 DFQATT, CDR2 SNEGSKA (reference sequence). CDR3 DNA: TGCAGTGGCGGGGGGACAGATACGCAGTATTTT. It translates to CSGGGTDTQYF.

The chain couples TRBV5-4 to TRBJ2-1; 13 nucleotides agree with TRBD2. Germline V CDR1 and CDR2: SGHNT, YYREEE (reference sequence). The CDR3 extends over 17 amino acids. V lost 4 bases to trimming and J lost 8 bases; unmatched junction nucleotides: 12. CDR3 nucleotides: TGTGCCAGCAGCCCTGGACTAGCGGGGGTGAAGTGGTATGAGCAGTTCTTC. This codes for CASSPGLAGVKWYEQFF. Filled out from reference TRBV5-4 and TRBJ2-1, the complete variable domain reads ETGVTQSPTHLIKTRGQQVTLRCSSQSGHNTVSWYQQALGQGPQFIFQYYREEENGRGNFPPRFSGLQFPNYSSELNVNALELDDSALYLCASSPGLAGVKWYEQFFGPGTRLTVL.

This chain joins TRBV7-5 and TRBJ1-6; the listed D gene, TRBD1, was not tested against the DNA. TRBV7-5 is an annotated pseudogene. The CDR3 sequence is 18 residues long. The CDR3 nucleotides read TGTGCCAGAAGCTTATCCCCGGGACAGGGGATGAGTGTTTCACCCCTCCACTTT. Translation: CARSLSPGQGMSVSPLHF.

In DNA, the CDR3 is TGTGCCAGCAGCGCGGGGAACACAGATACGCAGTATTTT. Translation: CASSAGNTDTQYF. The J gene is TRBJ2-3, the V gene TRBV11-2, with a possible D match to TRBD2 (6 bases). Germline CDR1 and CDR2: SGHAT and FQNNGV. V gave up 5 bases and J gave up 2 bases, with 8 bases separating them. This CDR3 comprises 13 residues.

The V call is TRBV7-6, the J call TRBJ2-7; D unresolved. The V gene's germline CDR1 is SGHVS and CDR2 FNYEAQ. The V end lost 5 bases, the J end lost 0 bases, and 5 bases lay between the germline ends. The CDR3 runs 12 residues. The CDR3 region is CASSAYSYEQYF. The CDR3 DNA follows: TGTGCCAGCAGCGCCTACTCCTACGAGCAGTACTTC.

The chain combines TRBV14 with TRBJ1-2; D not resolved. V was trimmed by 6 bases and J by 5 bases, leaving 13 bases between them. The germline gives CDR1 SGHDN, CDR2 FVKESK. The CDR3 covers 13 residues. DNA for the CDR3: TGTGCCAGCAGTATGGGCAGACGTTATGGCTACACCTTC. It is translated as CASSMGRRYGYTF.

The CDR3 region is CASSFRDRGPYEQYF. The CDR3 nucleotides read TGTGCCAGCAGCTTCCGGGACAGGGGGCCCTACGAGCAGTACTTC. The V call is TRBV7-9, the J call TRBJ2-7; TRBD1 agrees at 12 bases. CDR1 and CDR2 (germline): SEHNR, FQNEAQ (reference sequence). This CDR3 region has 15 residues. V lost 3 bases, J lost 2 bases, and 2 bases stayed unmatched.

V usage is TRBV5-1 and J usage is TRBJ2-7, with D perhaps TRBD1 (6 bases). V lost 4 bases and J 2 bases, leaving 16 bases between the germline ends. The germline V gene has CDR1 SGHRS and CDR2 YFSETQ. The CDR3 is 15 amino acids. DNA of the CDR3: TGCGCCAGCAGCCCTCGGACAGTGGATACCTACGAGCAGTACTTC. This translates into CASSPRTVDTYEQYF.

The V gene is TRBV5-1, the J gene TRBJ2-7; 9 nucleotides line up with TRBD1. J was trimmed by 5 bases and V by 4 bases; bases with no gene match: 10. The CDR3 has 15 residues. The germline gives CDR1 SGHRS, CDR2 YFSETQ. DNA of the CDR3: TGCGCCAGCAGCGCCTCCGGGACAGGGTACAACGAGCAGTACTTC. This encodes CASSASGTGYNEQYF.

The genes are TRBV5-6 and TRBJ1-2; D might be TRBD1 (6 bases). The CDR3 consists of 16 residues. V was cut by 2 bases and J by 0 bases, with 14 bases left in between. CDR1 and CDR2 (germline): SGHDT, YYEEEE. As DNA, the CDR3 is TGTGCCAGCAGCTTCCGACAGGAACTACCTAACTATGGCTACACCTTC. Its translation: CASSFRQELPNYGYTF.

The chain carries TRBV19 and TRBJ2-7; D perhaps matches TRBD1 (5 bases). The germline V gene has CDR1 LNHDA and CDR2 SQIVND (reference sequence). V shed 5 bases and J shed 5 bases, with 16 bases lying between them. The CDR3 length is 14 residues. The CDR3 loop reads CASSWGRRMDEQYF. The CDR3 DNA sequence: TGTGCCAGTAGTTGGGGCAGGAGAATGGACGAGCAGTACTTC.

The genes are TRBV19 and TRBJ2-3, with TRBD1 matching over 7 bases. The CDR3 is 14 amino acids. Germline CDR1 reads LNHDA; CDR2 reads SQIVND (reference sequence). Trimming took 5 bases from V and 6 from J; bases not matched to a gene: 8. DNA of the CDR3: TGTGCCAGTAGTTCCCTTTGGGACAGCGATACGCAGTATTTT. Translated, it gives CASSSLWDSDTQYF.

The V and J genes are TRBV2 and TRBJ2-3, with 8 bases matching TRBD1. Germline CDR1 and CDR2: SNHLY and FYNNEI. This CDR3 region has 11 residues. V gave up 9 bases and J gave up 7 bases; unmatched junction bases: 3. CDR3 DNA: TGTGCCAGACAGGGGGTGAATACGCAGTATTTT. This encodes CARQGVNTQYF.

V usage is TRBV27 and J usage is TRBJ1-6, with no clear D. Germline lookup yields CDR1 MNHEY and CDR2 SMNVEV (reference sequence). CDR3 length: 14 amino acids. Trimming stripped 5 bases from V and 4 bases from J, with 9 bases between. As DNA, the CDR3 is TGTGCCAGCAGTGCGATCCTTTATAATTCACCCCTCCACTTT. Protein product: CASSAILYNSPLHF.

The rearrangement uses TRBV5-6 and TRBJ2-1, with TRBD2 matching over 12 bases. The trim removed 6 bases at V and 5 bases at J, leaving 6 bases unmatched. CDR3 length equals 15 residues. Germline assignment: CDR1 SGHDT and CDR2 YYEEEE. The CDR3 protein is CASTLLAGGDNEQFF. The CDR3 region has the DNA TGTGCCAGCACACTACTAGCGGGGGGCGACAATGAGCAGTTCTTC.

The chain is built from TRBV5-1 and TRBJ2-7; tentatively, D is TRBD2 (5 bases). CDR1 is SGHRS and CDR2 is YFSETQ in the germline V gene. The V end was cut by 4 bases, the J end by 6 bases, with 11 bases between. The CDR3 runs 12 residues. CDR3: CASSQRGREQYF. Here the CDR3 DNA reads TGCGCCAGCAGCCAAAGAGGGCGCGAGCAGTACTTC.

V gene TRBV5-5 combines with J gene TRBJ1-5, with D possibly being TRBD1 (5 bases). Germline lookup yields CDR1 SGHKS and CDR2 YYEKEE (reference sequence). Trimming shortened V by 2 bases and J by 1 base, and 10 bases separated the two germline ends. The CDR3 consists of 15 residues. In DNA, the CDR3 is TGTGCCAGCAGCTTCGGAGGGGTAAGCAATCAGCCCCAGCATTTT. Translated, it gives CASSFGGVSNQPQHF.

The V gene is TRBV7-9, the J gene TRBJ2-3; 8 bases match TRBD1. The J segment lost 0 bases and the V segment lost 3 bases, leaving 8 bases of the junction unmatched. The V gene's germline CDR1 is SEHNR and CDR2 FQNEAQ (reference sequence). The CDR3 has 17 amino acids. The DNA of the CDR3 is TGTGCCAGCAGCTTGGATAGGACAGGGCATAGCACAGATACGCAGTATTTT. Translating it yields CASSLDRTGHSTDTQYF.

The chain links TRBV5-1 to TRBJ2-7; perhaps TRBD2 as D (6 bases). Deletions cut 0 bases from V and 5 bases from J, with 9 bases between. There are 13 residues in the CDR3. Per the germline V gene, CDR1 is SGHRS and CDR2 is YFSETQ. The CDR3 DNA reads TGCGCCAGCAGCTTGGCCGGGGGAAACGAGCAGTACTTC. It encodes CASSLAGGNEQYF.

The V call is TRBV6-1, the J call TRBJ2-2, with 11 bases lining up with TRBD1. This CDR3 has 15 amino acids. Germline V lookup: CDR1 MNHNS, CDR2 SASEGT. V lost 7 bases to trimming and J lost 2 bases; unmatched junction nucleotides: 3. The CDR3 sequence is CASTGTGGNTGELFF. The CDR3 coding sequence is TGTGCCAGCACTGGGACAGGGGGTAACACCGGGGAGCTGTTTTTT.

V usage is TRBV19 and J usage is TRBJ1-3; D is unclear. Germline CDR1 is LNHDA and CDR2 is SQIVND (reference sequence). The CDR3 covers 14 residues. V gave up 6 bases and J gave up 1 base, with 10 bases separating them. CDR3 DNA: TGTGCCAGTAGGGTTGAGATGTCTGGAAACACCATATATTTT. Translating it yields CASRVEMSGNTIYF. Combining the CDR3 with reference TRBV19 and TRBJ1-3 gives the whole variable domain DGGITQSPKYLFRKEGQNVTLSCEQNLNHDAMYWYRQDPGQGLRLIYYSQIVNDFQKGDIAEGYSVSREKKESFPLTVTSAQKNPTAFYLCASRVEMSGNTIYFGEGSWLTVV.

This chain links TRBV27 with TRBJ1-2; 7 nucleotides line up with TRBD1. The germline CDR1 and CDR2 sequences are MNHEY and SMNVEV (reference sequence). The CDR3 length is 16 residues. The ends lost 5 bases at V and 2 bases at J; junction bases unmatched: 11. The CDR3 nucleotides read TGTGCCAGCAGTCCCGGTGGGACAGTAGTAAACTATGGCTACACCTTC. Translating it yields CASSPGGTVVNYGYTF.